The TCR beta chain described here comes from a study of blood T cell repertoires in COVID-19. Study context: Sites in the United States, Italy and Spain provided acute and convalescent COVID-19 samples. Sources were T cells, B-cell-depleted T cells, or PBMCs; the material itself was cDNA or gDNA.

As processed by the authors: Estimates of nucleated cell counts were drawn from the amplification of reference gene primers. Data came from immunoSEQ multiplex PCR; TCRdb stores just in-frame clones and leaves some out. The DNA was the basis for D and trimming; V, J and clone size are from that table. The sample has about 55,000 clones, around 83% seen once; the top ten hold 1.9%. V was shortened by 4 bases and J by 2 bases, with 17 bases between the two germline ends. The CDR3 sequence is 16 residues long. In germline, CDR1 is KGHSH, CDR2 LQKENI. The chain is built from TRBV18 and TRBJ1-2, with D perhaps matching TRBD1 (6 bases). The TCR sequence derives from a woman between 55 and 75 years old with acute or convalescent COVID-19. Sequencing was carried out using peripheral blood. This CDR3 reads CASSLQGETGNYGYTF. CDR3 nucleotides: TGTGCCAGCTCACTACAGGGTGAAACAGGGAACTATGGCTACACCTTC.